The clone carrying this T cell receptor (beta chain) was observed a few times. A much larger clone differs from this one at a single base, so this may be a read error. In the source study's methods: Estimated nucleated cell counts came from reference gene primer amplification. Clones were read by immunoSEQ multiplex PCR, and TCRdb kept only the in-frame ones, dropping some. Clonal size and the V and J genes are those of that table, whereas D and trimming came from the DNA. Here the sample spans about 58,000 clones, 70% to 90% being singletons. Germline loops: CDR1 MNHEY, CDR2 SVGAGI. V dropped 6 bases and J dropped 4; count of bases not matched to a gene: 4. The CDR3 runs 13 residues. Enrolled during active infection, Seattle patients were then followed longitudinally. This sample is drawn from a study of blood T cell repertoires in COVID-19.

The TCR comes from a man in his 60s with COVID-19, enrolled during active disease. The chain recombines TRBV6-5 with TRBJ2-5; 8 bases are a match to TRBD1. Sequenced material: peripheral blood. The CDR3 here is CASSPDRAETQYF. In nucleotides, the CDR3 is TGTGCCAGCAGCCCGGACAGGGCAGAGACCCAGTACTTC.